The present T cell receptor beta chain was sequenced within a study of shared clonotypes between healthy human individuals. The length of the CDR3 is 13 residues. Trimming pared 2 bases from V and 3 bases from J, leaving 7 bases between. Germline loops: CDR1 ENHRY, CDR2 SYGVKD. Sequencing was performed with immunoSEQ multiplex PCR; in TCRdb, only in-frame clones are kept and a portion is missing. Among about a million clones listed, 76% were seen once. This clone was counted once. The sequenced sample was memory CD4+ T cells sorted from blood. Sample subset: CD45RA-negative fraction. This receptor was obtained from a man aged 18 to 30 in good health. This sequence joins TRBV10-3 and TRBJ1-2, with D hard to call. The CDR3 loop reads CAISEDIYYGYTF. CDR3 in DNA: TGTGCCATCAGTGAGGACATTTACTATGGCTACACCTTC.